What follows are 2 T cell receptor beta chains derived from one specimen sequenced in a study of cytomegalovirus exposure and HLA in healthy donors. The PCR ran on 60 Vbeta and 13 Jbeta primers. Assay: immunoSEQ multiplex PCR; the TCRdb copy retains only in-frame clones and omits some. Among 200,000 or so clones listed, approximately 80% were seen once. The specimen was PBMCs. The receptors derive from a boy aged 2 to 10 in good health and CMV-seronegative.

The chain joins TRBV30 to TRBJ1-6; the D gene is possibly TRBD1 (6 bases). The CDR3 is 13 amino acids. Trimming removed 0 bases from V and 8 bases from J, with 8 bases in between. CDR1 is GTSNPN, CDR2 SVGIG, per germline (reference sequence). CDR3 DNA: TGTGCCTGGAGTGTAGGGGGGGATTCACCCCTCCACTTT. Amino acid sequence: CAWSVGGDSPLHF.

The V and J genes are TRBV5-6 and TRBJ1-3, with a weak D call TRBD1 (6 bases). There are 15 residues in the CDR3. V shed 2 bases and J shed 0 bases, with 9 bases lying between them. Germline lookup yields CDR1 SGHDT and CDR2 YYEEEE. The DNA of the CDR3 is TGTGCCAGCAGCTTCGGGACAAACTCTGGAAACACCATATATTTT. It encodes CASSFGTNSGNTIYF.